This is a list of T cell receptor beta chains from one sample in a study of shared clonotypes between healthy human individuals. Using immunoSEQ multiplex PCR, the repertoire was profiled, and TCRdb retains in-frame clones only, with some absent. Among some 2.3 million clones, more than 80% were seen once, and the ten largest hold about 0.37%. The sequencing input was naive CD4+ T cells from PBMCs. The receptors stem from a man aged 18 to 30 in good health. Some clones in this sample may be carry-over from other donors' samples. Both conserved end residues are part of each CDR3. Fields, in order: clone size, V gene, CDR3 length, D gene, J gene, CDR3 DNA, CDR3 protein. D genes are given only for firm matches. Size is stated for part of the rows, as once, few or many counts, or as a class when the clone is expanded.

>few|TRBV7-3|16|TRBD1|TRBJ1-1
TGTGCCAGCAGCTTGCCTTGGGACAGGGGAGGGACTGAAGCTTTCTTT
CASSLPWDRGGTEAFF
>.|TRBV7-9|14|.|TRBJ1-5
TGTGCCAGCAGCTCCCGGGACAAGGATCAGCCCCAGCATTTT
CASSSRDKDQPQHF
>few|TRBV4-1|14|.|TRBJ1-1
TGCGCCAGCAGCCAAGAGCCAGGGGACACTGAAGCTTTCTTT
CASSQEPGDTEAFF
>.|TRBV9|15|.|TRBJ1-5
TGTGCCAGCAGCGTAGATCCATATGGCAATCAGCCCCAGCATTTT
CASSVDPYGNQPQHF
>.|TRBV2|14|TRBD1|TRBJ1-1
TGTGCCAGCAGTGGACAGGGTAGCACCACTGAAGCTTTCTTT
CASSGQGSTTEAFF
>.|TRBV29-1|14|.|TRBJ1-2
TGCAGCGTTGTGGGTCGGGCCGGTCCCTATGGCTACACCTTC
CSVVGRAGPYGYTF
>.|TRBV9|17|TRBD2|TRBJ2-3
TGTGCCAGCAGCGCGGGACTAGCGGAACGGGGTTGGGATACGCAGTATTTT
CASSAGLAERGWDTQYF
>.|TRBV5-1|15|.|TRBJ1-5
TGCGCCAGCAGCTTGGATGGGATGGGGAATCAGCCCCAGCATTTT
CASSLDGMGNQPQHF
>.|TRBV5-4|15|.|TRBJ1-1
TGTGCCAGCAGCCCCCGCAGGGGCGGGGGCACTGAAGCTTTCTTT
CASSPRRGGGTEAFF
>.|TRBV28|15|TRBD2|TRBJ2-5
TGTGCCAGCCACCAGGGCGGGGGGGGTGTGTGGACCCAGTACTTC
CASHQGGGGVWTQYF
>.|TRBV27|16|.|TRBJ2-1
TGTGCCAGCAGTTTTCTAGGGCTGTCTGCTGAGGGGGAGCAGTTCTTC
CASSFLGLSAEGEQFF
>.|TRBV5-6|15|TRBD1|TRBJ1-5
TGTGCCAGCAGCATCCGGGACAGGGATGGTCAGCCCCAGCATTTT
CASSIRDRDGQPQHF
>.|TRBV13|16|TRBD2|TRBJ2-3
TGTGCCAGCAGCTTAGGTGGCGGGAGGCGCACAGATACGCAGTATTTT
CASSLGGGRRTDTQYF
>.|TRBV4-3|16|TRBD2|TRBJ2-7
TGCGCCAGCAGCCGGATACGGACTAGCGGGAGCTACGAGCAGTACTTC
CASSRIRTSGSYEQYF
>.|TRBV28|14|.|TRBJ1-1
TGTGCCAGCAGTTTTGCCATCTCGCCGCCTGAAGCTTTCTTT
CASSFAISPPEAFF
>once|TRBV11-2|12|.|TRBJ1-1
TGTGCCAGCAGCTTAGTTGGCACTGAAGCTTTCTTT
CASSLVGTEAFF
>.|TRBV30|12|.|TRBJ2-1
TGTGCCTGGAGTGTATTCGCCTCTGAGCAGTTCTTC
CAWSVFASEQFF
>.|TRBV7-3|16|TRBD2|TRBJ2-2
TGTGCCAGCAGCCCAGGGACTAGCGGATACACCGGGGAGCTGTTTTTT
CASSPGTSGYTGELFF
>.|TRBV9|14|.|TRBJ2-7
TGTGCCAGCAGCGAGGGACGGAGATCCTACGAGCAGTACTTC
CASSEGRRSYEQYF
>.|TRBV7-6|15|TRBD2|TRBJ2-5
TGTGCCAGCAGCCCCGGGACTAGCAGCTGGGAGACCCAGTACTTC
CASSPGTSSWETQYF
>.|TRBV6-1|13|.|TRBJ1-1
TGTGCCAGCATGATTCTTCGGGGCACTGAAGCTTTCTTT
CASMILRGTEAFF
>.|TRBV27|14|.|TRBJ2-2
TGTGCCAGCAGTACCAACAGGGTCACCGGGGAGCTGTTTTTT
CASSTNRVTGELFF
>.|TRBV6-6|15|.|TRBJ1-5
TGTGCCAGCAGACCCACGGTGGGGTACAATCAGCCCCAGCATTTT
CASRPTVGYNQPQHF